Shown below are 22 T cell receptor beta chains from a single sample sequenced in a study of memory CD4+ T cells and cytomegalovirus serostatus. Single viable CD3+CD4+CD8-CD45RO+ cells were sorted as the memory CD4+ T cells. Assay used: immunoSEQ multiplex PCR; TCRdb lists only in-frame clones, some missing. The sample has about 59,000 clones, around 82% seen once. The specimen was memory CD4+ T cells from blood. These receptor sequences come from an adult in good health and CMV-seronegative. Some clones in this sample may be carry-over from other donors' samples.

This clone appeared once. The rearrangement uses TRBV7-2 and TRBJ1-6; D gene uncertain. This CDR3 has 14 residues. The V gene's germline CDR1 is SGHTA and CDR2 FQGNSA. V lost 2 bases to trimming and J lost 7 bases, with 9 bases between them. The CDR3, as DNA: TGTGCCAGCAGCTTATTGTGGCTAAATTCACCCCTCCACTTT. It is translated as CASSLLWLNSPLHF.

V and J are TRBV7-9 and TRBJ2-1; D gene uncertain. Germline V lookup: CDR1 SEHNR, CDR2 FQNEAQ (reference sequence). CDR3 length: 14 amino acids. Trimming took off 5 bases at V and 1 base at J, with 9 bases between the two ends. The CDR3 DNA follows: TGTGCCAGCAGCGGCGGTCGGTCCTACAATGAGCAGTTCTTC. It specifies CASSGGRSYNEQFF.

The rearrangement links TRBV7-2 to TRBJ2-1; possibly TRBD1 for D (5 bases). The CDR3 has 11 residues. The germline V and J ends were trimmed by 3 bases and 13 bases, with 10 bases remaining between them. Germline assignment: CDR1 SGHTA and CDR2 FQGNSA. CDR3 bases: TGTGCCAGCAGCTTGTTACAGGTCCAGTTCTTC. This codes for CASSLLQVQFF.

The chain links TRBV5-1 to TRBJ2-1; 10 bases are shared with TRBD1. Germline V gene lookup returns CDR1 SGHRS and CDR2 YFSETQ. V lost 2 bases, J lost 2 bases, and 4 bases stayed unmatched. The CDR3 has 16 amino acids. CDR3 coding DNA: TGCGCCAGCAGCTTACCGGGACAGGGGACCTACAATGAGCAGTTCTTC. It yields the protein CASSLPGQGTYNEQFF.

The chain recombines TRBV28 with TRBJ2-7, with D possibly matching TRBD2 (6 bases). V gave up 7 bases and J gave up 1 base, with 14 bases separating them. Germline CDR1 and CDR2: MDHEN and SYDVKM. The CDR3 is 14 residues long. CDR3 nucleotide sequence: TGTGCCAGCATCCCACGGGGGAATTCCTACGAGCAGTACTTC. Protein: CASIPRGNSYEQYF.

The CDR3 DNA reads TGTGCCAGCAGGAGCCGGGACAGGGGGAACGAGCAGTACTTC. Translated: CASRSRDRGNEQYF. The chain couples TRBV6-1 to TRBJ2-7, with 11 positions matching TRBD1. With 6 bases clipped from V and 5 bases from J, the junction kept 6 bases outside the gene matches. The CDR3 has 14 residues. Per germline, CDR1 MNHNS and CDR2 SASEGT.

V and J are TRBV11-2 and TRBJ1-4; 7 bases agree with TRBD1. The trim removed 5 bases at V and 3 bases at J, leaving 9 bases unmatched. This CDR3 contains 16 residues. Looked up from germline, CDR1 is SGHAT and CDR2 is FQNNGV. CDR3 protein: CASSHIQGGSNEKLFF. The CDR3 DNA sequence: TGTGCCAGCAGCCACATTCAGGGGGGATCTAATGAAAAACTGTTTTTT.

J is TRBJ2-7 and V is TRBV28, with 13 bases lining up with TRBD2. This CDR3 spans 19 amino acids. Germline V gives CDR1 MDHEN, CDR2 SYDVKM. Germline trimming cut 7 bases from V and 2 bases from J; bases unmatched to any gene: 17. The CDR3, as DNA: TGTGCCAGCAAACATCTAATCAAGGGACTAGCGGGGACGACCTACGAGCAGTACTTC. Translated: CASKHLIKGLAGTTYEQYF.

The V and J genes are TRBV7-2 and TRBJ1-5; D is perhaps TRBD1 (6 bases). Germline CDR1 reads SGHTA; CDR2 reads FQGNSA. The CDR3 contains 15 residues. The V and J ends lost 5 bases and 0 bases respectively, with 11 bases between them. This CDR3 reads CASSAQGNSNQPQHF. Here the CDR3 DNA reads TGTGCCAGCAGCGCACAGGGAAATAGCAATCAGCCCCAGCATTTT. Complete variable domain (other parts from reference TRBV7-2 and TRBJ1-5): GAGVSQSPSNKVTEKGKDVELRCDPISGHTALYWYRQSLGQGLEFLIYFQGNSAPDKSGLPSDRFSAERTGGSVSTLTIQRTQQEDSAVYLCASSAQGNSNQPQHFGDGTRLSIL.

This chain connects TRBV28 to TRBJ1-4; D gene ambiguous. V was clipped by 3 bases and J by 6 bases, with 5 bases between them. Per the germline V gene, CDR1 is MDHEN and CDR2 is SYDVKM. This CDR3 contains 12 residues. The CDR3 loop reads CASSLWDEKLFF. The CDR3 nucleotides read TGTGCCAGCAGTTTGTGGGATGAAAAACTGTTTTTT. The whole variable domain, filled in from reference TRBV28 and TRBJ1-4, reads DVKVTQSSRYLVKRTGEKVFLECVQDMDHENMFWYRQDPGLGLRLIYFSYDVKMKEKGDIPEGYSVSREKKERFSLILESASTNQTSMYLCASSLWDEKLFFGSGTQLSVL.

The chain links TRBV6-5 to TRBJ2-3, with D possibly TRBD2 on 6 matching bases. Trimming shortened V by 2 bases and J by 2 bases, and 8 bases separated the two germline ends. CDR3 length: 14 residues. Germline values: CDR1 MNHEY, CDR2 SVGAGI. In DNA, the CDR3 is TGTGCCAGCAGTTACGCGGGAACCACAGATACGCAGTATTTT. Translation gives CASSYAGTTDTQYF.

The chain has TRBV4-1 and TRBJ2-7, with D uncertain. Germline CDR1 is MGHRA and CDR2 is YSYEKL. Trimming removed 0 bases from V and 2 bases from J, with 5 bases in between. CDR3 length: 13 amino acids. CDR3 region: CASSQELTYEQYF. CDR3 bases: TGCGCCAGCAGCCAAGAGTTGACCTACGAGCAGTACTTC.

The chain employs TRBV6-6 and TRBJ2-1; 8 bases are a match to TRBD2. Germline V lookup: CDR1 MNHNY, CDR2 SVGAGI (reference sequence). The CDR3 is 14 amino acids. J gave up 6 bases and V 4 bases, and 5 bases lay outside the gene matches. The CDR3 region is CASSLAGLGNEQFF. The CDR3 DNA is TGTGCCAGCAGTTTAGCGGGATTGGGCAATGAGCAGTTCTTC.

V gene TRBV30 combines with J gene TRBJ1-3, with D tentatively TRBD1 (6 bases). The V end lost 0 bases, the J end lost 4 bases, and 10 bases lay between the germline ends. This CDR3 comprises 14 residues. Germline V gene data show CDR1 as GTSNPN and CDR2 as SVGIG (reference sequence). The CDR3 DNA reads as TGTGCCTGGAGTGTAGGGGGATTAGGAAACACCATATATTTT. Its protein is CAWSVGGLGNTIYF.

The chain combines TRBV12-5 with TRBJ1-5; D is possibly TRBD1 (5 bases). The germline CDR1 and CDR2 sequences are LGHNT and FRNRAP. The V end was cut by 0 bases, the J end by 0 bases, with 9 bases between. CDR3 size: 16 residues. The CDR3 region is CASGLVVGVSNQPQHF. The CDR3 nucleotides are TGTGCTAGTGGTTTGGTAGTAGGGGTTAGCAATCAGCCCCAGCATTTT.

The chain has TRBV5-1 and TRBJ1-5; D might be TRBD1 (6 bases). Per the germline V gene, CDR1 is SGHRS and CDR2 is YFSETQ. CDR3 length: 14 amino acids. The V gene lost 4 bases and the J gene lost 5 bases, with 13 bases spanning the gap. The CDR3 protein is CASSMTGFDQPQHF. DNA of the CDR3: TGCGCCAGCAGCATGACAGGATTCGATCAGCCCCAGCATTTT.

The rearrangement links TRBV30 to TRBJ2-5; D may be TRBD1 or TRBD2 (6 bases each). The CDR3 runs 14 residues. The V end lost 0 bases, the J end lost 4 bases, and 12 bases lay between the germline ends. Germline CDR1 is GTSNPN and CDR2 is SVGIG (reference sequence). CDR3 nucleotides: TGTGCCTGGAGTGTAGGGGGGTTTCGAGAGACCCAGTACTTC. Translation: CAWSVGGFRETQYF.

The rearrangement joins TRBV6-1 to TRBJ1-1, with 10 bases matching TRBD1. The V segment lost 8 bases and the J segment 6 bases; nucleotides outside the gene matches: 9. The CDR3 extends over 14 amino acids. Germline CDR1 and CDR2: MNHNS and SASEGT. CDR3 bases: TGTGCCAGCGGGGGCGGACAGGGGGTGTCTGAAGCTTTCTTT. Translated: CASGGGQGVSEAFF.

V and J are TRBV7-2 and TRBJ1-5, with D hard to call. V lost 0 bases, J lost 7 bases, and 7 bases lay in between. The CDR3 spans 13 residues. Germline CDR1 and CDR2: SGHTA and FQGNSA. The CDR3 reads CASSLARYQPQHF. DNA for the CDR3: TGTGCCAGCAGCTTAGCGCGGTACCAGCCCCAGCATTTT.

J is TRBJ2-5 and V is TRBV5-6, with TRBD2 matching over 8 bases. This CDR3 has 16 amino acids. Germline trimming cut 7 bases from V and 7 bases from J; bases unmatched to any gene: 18. The germline CDR1 and CDR2 sequences are SGHDT and YYEEEE. The CDR3 nucleotides read TGTGCCAGCTACCCATCTGCCCCTAGCGGGTTCGGGACCCAGTACTTC. Protein sequence: CASYPSAPSGFGTQYF.

The chain recombines TRBV2 with TRBJ1-4; no definite D call. Trimming removed 6 bases at V and 8 bases at J, with 13 bases between. Germline CDR1 is SNHLY and CDR2 is FYNNEI. The CDR3 loop spans 13 amino acids. The CDR3 bases are TGTGCCAGCAGCTACCTGGTAGGAGAAAAACTGTTTTTT. It encodes CASSYLVGEKLFF.

This chain uses TRBV5-1 with TRBJ1-4; 7 nucleotides agree with TRBD1. V lost 0 bases and J lost 8; bases outside the gene matches: 4. CDR3 length: 14 amino acids. Germline V gives CDR1 SGHRS, CDR2 YFSETQ. The chain's CDR3 is CASSLGQGGEKLFF. DNA of the CDR3: TGCGCCAGCAGCTTGGGACAGGGTGGCGAAAAACTGTTTTTT.